This TCR beta chain was identified during a study of blood T cell repertoires in COVID-19. V lost 4 bases, J lost 0 bases, and 11 bases lay in between. Germline loops: CDR1 SGDLS, CDR2 YYNGEE. The length of the CDR3 is 16 residues. In the original analysis: The authors estimated nucleated cell counts from reference gene primer amplification. The assay was immunoSEQ multiplex PCR, and TCRdb's table has in-frame clones only and misses some. The V and J calls and clone size were taken over from that table, and D and trimming were inferred from the DNA. Of approximately 210,000 clones in the sample, 70% to 90% were seen once.

J is TRBJ1-6 and V is TRBV9, with unresolved D. The receptor comes from a man in his fifties with COVID-19, enrolled during active disease. Sequenced sample: peripheral blood. CDR3 nucleotides: TGTGCCAGCAGCACCACACAGAGCTCCTATAATTCACCCCTCCACTTT. This sequence encodes CASSTTQSSYNSPLHF.